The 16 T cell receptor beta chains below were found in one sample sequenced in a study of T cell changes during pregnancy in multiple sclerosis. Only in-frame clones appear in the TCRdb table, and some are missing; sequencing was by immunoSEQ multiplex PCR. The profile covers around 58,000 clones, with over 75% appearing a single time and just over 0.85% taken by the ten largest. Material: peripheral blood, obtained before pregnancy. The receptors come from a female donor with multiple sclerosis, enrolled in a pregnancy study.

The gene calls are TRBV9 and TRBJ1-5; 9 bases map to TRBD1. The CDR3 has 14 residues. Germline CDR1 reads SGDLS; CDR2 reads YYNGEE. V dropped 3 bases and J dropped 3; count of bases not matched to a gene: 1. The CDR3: CASSGTGANQPQHF. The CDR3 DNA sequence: TGTGCCAGCAGCGGGACAGGGGCCAATCAGCCCCAGCATTTT.

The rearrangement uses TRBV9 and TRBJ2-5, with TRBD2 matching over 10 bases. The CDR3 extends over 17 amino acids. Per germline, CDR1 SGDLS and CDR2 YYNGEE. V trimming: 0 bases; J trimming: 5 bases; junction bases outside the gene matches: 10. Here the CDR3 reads CASSVVASGGLGETQYF. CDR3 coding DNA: TGTGCCAGCAGCGTAGTGGCTAGCGGGGGTCTCGGGGAGACCCAGTACTTC.

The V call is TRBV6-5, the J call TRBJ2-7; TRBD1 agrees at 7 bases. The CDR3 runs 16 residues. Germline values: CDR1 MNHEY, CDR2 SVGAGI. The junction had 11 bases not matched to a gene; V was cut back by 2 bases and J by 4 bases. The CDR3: CASSYTQFDRVYEQYF. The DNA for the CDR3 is TGTGCCAGCAGTTACACTCAATTCGACAGGGTGTACGAGCAGTACTTC.

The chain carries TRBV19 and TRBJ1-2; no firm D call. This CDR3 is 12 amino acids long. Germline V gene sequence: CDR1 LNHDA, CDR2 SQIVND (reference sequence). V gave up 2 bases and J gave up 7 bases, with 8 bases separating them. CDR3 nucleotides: TGTGCCAGTAGTATACAGGTCGGTGGCTACACCTTC. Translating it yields CASSIQVGGYTF.

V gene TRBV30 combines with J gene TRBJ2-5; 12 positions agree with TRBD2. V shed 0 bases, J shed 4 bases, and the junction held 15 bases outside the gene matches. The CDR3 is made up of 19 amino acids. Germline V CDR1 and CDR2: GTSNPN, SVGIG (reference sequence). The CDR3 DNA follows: TGTGCCTGGAGTGTCAGGACGAAGACTAGCGGGGGCCTGCTAGAGACCCAGTACTTC. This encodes CAWSVRTKTSGGLLETQYF. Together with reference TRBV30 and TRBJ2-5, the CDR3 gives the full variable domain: SQTIHQWPATLVQPVGSPLSLECTVEGTSNPNLYWYRQAAGRGLQLLFYSVGIGQISSEVPQNLSASRPQDRQFILSSKKLLLSDSGFYLCAWSVRTKTSGGLLETQYFGPGTRLLVL.

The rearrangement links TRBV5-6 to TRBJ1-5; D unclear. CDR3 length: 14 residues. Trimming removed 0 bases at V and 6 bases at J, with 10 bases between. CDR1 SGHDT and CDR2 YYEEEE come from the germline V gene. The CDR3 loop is CASSLGGPGQPQHF. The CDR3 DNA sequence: TGTGCCAGCAGCTTGGGAGGGCCCGGTCAGCCCCAGCATTTT.

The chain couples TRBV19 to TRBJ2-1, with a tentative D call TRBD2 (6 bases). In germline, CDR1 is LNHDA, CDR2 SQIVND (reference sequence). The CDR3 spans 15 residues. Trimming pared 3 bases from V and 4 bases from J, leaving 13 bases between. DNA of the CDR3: TGTGCCAGTAGTATTACCTTAGGGAGGTACAATGAGCAGTTCTTC. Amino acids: CASSITLGRYNEQFF.

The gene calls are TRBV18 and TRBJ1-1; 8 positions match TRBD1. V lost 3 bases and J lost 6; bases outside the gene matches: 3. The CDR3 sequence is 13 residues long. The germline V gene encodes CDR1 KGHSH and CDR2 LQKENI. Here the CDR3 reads CASSPTQGAEAFF. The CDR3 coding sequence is TGTGCCAGCTCACCGACACAGGGGGCTGAAGCTTTCTTT. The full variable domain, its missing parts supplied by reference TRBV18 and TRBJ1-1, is NAGVMQNPRHLVRRRGQEARLRCSPMKGHSHVYWYRQLPEEGLKFMVYLQKENIIDESGMPKERFSAEFPKEGPSILRIQQVVRGDSAAYFCASSPTQGAEAFFGQGTRLTVV.

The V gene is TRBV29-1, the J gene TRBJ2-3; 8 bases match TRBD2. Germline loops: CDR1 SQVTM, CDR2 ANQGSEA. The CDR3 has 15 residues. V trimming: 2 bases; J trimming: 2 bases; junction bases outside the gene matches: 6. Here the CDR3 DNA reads TGCAGCGTTGAAATTGCGGGGGGTTACACAGATACGCAGTATTTT. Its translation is CSVEIAGGYTDTQYF.

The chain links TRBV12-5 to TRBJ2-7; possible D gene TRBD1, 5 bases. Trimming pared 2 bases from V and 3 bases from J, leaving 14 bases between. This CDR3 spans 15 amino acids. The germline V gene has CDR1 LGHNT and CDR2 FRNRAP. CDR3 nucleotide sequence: TGTGCTAGTGGTTTGCCCCGACAGAAAGGCTACGAGCAGTACTTC. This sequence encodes CASGLPRQKGYEQYF.

The CDR3 here is CASSQLFRQGNGYTF. The CDR3 nucleotides are TGTGCCAGCAGCCAACTATTTCGACAGGGGAATGGCTACACCTTC. The V call is TRBV14, the J call TRBJ1-2; 8 bases are a match to TRBD1. The CDR3 is made up of 15 amino acids. Germline CDR1 is SGHDN and CDR2 is FVKESK. The J segment lost 6 bases and the V segment lost 2 bases, leaving 8 bases of the junction unmatched.

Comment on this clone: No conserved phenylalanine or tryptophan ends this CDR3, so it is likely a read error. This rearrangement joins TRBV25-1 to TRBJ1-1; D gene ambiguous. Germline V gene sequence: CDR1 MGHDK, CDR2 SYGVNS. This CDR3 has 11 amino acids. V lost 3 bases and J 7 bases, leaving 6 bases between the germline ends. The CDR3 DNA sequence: TGTGCCAGCAGTGAGTTATATGAAGCTTTCTCT. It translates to CASSELYEAFS.

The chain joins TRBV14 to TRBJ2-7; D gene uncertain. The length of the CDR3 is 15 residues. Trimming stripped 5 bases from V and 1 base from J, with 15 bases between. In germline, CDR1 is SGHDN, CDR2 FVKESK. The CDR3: CASSSSEPPSYEQYF. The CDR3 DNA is TGTGCCAGCAGCAGCTCTGAGCCCCCATCCTACGAGCAGTACTTC.

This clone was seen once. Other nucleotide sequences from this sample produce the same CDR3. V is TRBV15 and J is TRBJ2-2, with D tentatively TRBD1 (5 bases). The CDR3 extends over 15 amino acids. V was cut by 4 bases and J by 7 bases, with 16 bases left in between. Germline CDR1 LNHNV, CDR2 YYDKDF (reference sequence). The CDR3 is CATSTFRGSNGELFF. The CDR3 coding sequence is TGTGCCACCAGCACATTTAGGGGTAGTAACGGGGAGCTGTTTTTT.

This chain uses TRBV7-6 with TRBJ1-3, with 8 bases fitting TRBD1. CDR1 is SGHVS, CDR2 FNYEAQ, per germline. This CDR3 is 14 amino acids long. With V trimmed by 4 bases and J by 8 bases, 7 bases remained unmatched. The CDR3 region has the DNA TGTGCCAGCAGCTACTCCAGGGGGCCGGACACCATATATTTT. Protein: CASSYSRGPDTIYF.

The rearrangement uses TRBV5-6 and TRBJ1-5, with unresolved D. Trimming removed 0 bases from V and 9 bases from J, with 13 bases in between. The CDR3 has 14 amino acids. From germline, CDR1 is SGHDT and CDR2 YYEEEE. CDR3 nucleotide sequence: TGTGCCAGCAGCTTGGCCGGACCGGGGAGGCCCCAGCATTTT. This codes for CASSLAGPGRPQHF.